This TCR beta chain was sequenced in a study of OX40 agonist ivuxolimab in advanced cancers. Data came from immunoSEQ multiplex PCR; TCRdb stores just in-frame clones and leaves some out. The table lists roughly 50,000 clones, around 86% of them singletons. Germline V CDR1 and CDR2: MNHEY, SVGAGI. The CDR3 contains 14 residues. The V end was cut by 4 bases, the J end by 7 bases, with 17 bases between. The chain links TRBV6-5 to TRBJ2-7; tentative D call: TRBD2 (7 bases). This sequence was found in an adult with an advanced solid tumor such as melanoma, head and neck, liver or kidney cancer. The sample here was CD4+ or CD8+ T cells sorted from blood, taken in a trial of the OX40 agonist ivuxolimab. The CDR3 reads CASSFAGAGWEQYF. CDR3 in DNA: TGTGCCAGCAGTTTCGCGGGGGCAGGGTGGGAGCAGTACTTC.